This T cell receptor beta chain was identified during a study of shared clonotypes between healthy human individuals. Whole-study findings and limits: Compared with clonotypes that all four donors shared, non-shared clonotypes had lower generation probabilities.

CDR1 is SEHNR, CDR2 FQNEAQ, per germline (reference sequence). V lost 2 bases, J lost 2 bases, and 15 bases lay in between. The CDR3 totals 17 residues. There were no recent acute infections or vaccinations among the donors, who were healthy HIV-negative adults. CD45RO+ cells joined CCR7-negative CD45RA+ TemRA cells to form CD8 memory. On this clone: Its target is not known.

Original data processing: Filtering was not the same, since immunoSEQ gave junction-only sequences without quality scores. The assay was immunoSEQ multiplex PCR, and TCRdb's table has in-frame clones only and misses some. Clone size and V and J calls were adopted from that table, with D and trimming inferred from the DNA. The table lists 90,000 to 150,000 clones, about 63% of them singletons. This receptor was identified in a woman aged 25 to 39 in good health. This rearrangement joins TRBV7-9 to TRBJ1-4; D call uncertain. The sequenced sample consisted of memory CD8+ T cells sorted from blood. Stated subset: CD45RO+ cells pooled with CCR7-negative TemRA cells. This CDR3 is CASSLKGWGWTNEKLFF. As DNA, the CDR3 is TGTGCCAGCAGCTTAAAGGGCTGGGGTTGGACTAATGAAAAACTGTTTTTT. Full variable domain (rest looked up from reference TRBV7-9 and TRBJ1-4): DTGVSQNPRHKITKRGQNVTFRCDPISEHNRLYWYRQTLGQGPEFLTYFQNEAQLEKSRLLSDRFSAERPKGSFSTLEIQRTEQGDSAMYLCASSLKGWGWTNEKLFFGSGTQLSVL.